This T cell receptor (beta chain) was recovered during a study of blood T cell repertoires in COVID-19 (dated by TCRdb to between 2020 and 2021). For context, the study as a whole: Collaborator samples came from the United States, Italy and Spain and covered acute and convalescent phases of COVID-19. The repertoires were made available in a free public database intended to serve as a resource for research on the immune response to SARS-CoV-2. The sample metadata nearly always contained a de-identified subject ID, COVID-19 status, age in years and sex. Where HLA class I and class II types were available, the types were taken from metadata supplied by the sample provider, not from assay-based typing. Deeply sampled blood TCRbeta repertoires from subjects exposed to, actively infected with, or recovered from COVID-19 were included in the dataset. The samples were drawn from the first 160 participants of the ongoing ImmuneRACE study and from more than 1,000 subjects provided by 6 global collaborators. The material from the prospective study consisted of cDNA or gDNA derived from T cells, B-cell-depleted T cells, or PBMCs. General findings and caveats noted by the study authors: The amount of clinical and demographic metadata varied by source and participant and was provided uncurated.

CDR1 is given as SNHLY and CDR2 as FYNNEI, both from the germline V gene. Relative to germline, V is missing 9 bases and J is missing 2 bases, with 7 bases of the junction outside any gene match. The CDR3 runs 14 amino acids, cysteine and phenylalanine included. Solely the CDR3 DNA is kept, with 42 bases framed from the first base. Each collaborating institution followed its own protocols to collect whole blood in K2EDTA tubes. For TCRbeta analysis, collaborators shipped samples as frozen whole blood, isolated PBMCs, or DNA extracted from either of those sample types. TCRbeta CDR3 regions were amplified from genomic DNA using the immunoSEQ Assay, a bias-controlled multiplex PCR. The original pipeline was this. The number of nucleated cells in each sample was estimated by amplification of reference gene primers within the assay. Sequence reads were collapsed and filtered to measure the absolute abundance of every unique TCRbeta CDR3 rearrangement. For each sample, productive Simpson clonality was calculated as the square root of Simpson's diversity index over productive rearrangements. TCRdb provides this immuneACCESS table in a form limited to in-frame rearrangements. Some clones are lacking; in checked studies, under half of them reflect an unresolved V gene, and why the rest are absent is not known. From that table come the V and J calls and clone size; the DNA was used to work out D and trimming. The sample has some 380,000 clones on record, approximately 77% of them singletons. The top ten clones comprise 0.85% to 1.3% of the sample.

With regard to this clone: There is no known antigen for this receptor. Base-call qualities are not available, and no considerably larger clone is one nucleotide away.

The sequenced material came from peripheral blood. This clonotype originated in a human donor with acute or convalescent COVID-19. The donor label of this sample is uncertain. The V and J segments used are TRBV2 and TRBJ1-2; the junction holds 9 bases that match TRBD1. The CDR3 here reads CASRGQGQNYGYTF. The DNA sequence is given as TGTGCCAGTAGAGGACAGGGGCAAAACTATGGCTACACCTTC.